Listed below are T cell receptor beta chains from one sample, sequenced in a study of blood T cell repertoires in COVID-19. The protocol was immunoSEQ multiplex PCR, while the TCRdb copy is restricted to in-frame clones and leaves out a portion. The sample holds 200,000 to 300,000 clones; 70% to 90% are singletons and the top ten take 5% to 8%. Sequencing used peripheral blood. Source of these receptors: a woman aged 60 to 75 with active or convalescent COVID-19. CDR3s include the opening cysteine and the closing phenylalanine or tryptophan. A D gene is named only where the DNA matches it firmly. Some rows mark clone size as missing; the rest say once, few, many or name a class of expanded clone.

d_call: TRBD1; clone_size: -; v_call: TRBV11-3; j_call: TRBJ1-4; cdr3_aa: CASSLGTVINEKLFF; cdr3_nt: TGTGCCAGCAGCCTCGGGACAGTCATTAATGAAAAACTGTTTTTT
d_call: TRBD1; clone_size: -; v_call: TRBV7-2; j_call: TRBJ1-2; cdr3_aa: CASSLRVGQGAFGYTF; cdr3_nt: TGTGCCAGCAGCTTAAGGGTTGGTCAGGGGGCGTTTGGCTACACCTTC
d_call: -; clone_size: few; v_call: TRBV4-1; j_call: TRBJ2-1; cdr3_aa: CASSQDWGNTYNEQFF; cdr3_nt: TGCGCCAGCAGCCAAGATTGGGGCAACACCTACAATGAGCAGTTCTTC
d_call: -; clone_size: -; v_call: TRBV19; j_call: TRBJ1-5; cdr3_aa: CASRLGGGNQPQHF; cdr3_nt: TGTGCCAGTAGACTAGGGGGTGGTAATCAGCCCCAGCATTTT
d_call: TRBD2; clone_size: once; v_call: TRBV18; j_call: TRBJ2-7; cdr3_aa: CASSLLGLAGGKSYEQYF; cdr3_nt: TGTGCCAGCTCTCTCTTGGGACTAGCGGGAGGTAAGTCCTACGAGCAGTACTTC
d_call: TRBD1; clone_size: once; v_call: TRBV5-1; j_call: TRBJ1-4; cdr3_aa: CASSNRDRGVGEKLFF; cdr3_nt: TGCGCCAGCAGCAACCGGGACAGGGGCGTCGGGGAAAAACTGTTTTTT
d_call: TRBD1; clone_size: -; v_call: TRBV2; j_call: TRBJ2-4; cdr3_aa: CASSSGTGVSKNIQYF; cdr3_nt: TGTGCCAGCAGTAGCGGGACAGGGGTTTCCAAAAACATTCAGTACTTC
d_call: -; clone_size: -; v_call: TRBV11-2; j_call: TRBJ2-7; cdr3_aa: CASSLRQDEQYF; cdr3_nt: TGTGCCAGCAGCTTAAGGCAGGACGAGCAGTACTTC
d_call: TRBD2; clone_size: -; v_call: TRBV6-5; j_call: TRBJ2-4; cdr3_aa: CASSYSIGGGKNIQYF; cdr3_nt: TGTGCCAGCAGTTACTCGATTGGGGGGGGTAAAAACATTCAGTACTTC
d_call: -; clone_size: -; v_call: TRBV11-3; j_call: TRBJ1-1; cdr3_aa: CASSSQGFWNTEAFF; cdr3_nt: TGTGCCAGCAGCTCCCAGGGGTTCTGGAACACTGAAGCTTTCTTT
d_call: TRBD2; clone_size: -; v_call: TRBV13; j_call: TRBJ2-1; cdr3_aa: CASSLIRASGRRNEQFF; cdr3_nt: TGTGCCAGCAGCCTCATTAGGGCTAGCGGGAGACGGAATGAGCAGTTCTTC
d_call: -; clone_size: -; v_call: TRBV2; j_call: TRBJ2-3; cdr3_aa: CASSAEGRGDTQYF; cdr3_nt: TGTGCCAGCAGTGCCGAGGGGAGGGGGGATACGCAGTATTTT
d_call: TRBD2; clone_size: -; v_call: TRBV11-2; j_call: TRBJ2-5; cdr3_aa: CASSGEQRGGETQYF; cdr3_nt: TGTGCCAGCAGCGGAGAGCAGCGGGGAGGAGAGACCCAGTACTTC
d_call: TRBD2; clone_size: -; v_call: TRBV2; j_call: TRBJ2-1; cdr3_aa: CASTTGLFNNEQFF; cdr3_nt: TGTGCCAGCACCACGGGACTATTCAACAATGAGCAGTTCTTC
d_call: TRBD2; clone_size: -; v_call: TRBV6-6; j_call: TRBJ2-1; cdr3_aa: CASRSHERGGVEQFF; cdr3_nt: TGTGCCAGCAGGTCTCATGAGCGGGGGGGGGTTGAGCAGTTCTTC
d_call: -; clone_size: -; v_call: TRBV10-2; j_call: TRBJ2-3; cdr3_aa: CASSEVHQATDTQYF; cdr3_nt: TGCGCCAGCAGTGAGGTCCACCAGGCCACAGATACGCAGTATTTT
d_call: TRBD2; clone_size: -; v_call: TRBV9; j_call: TRBJ2-1; cdr3_aa: CASSASGSTYNEQFF; cdr3_nt: TGTGCCAGCAGCGCAAGCGGGAGTACCTACAATGAGCAGTTCTTC
d_call: TRBD1; clone_size: -; v_call: TRBV19; j_call: TRBJ1-2; cdr3_aa: CASSMWGPGTGVDGYTF; cdr3_nt: TGTGCCAGTAGTATGTGGGGTCCCGGGACAGGGGTAGATGGCTACACCTTC
d_call: -; clone_size: -; v_call: TRBV11-2; j_call: TRBJ2-1; cdr3_aa: CASSPHRGRASGEQFF; cdr3_nt: TGTGCCAGCAGTCCCCATAGGGGGAGGGCGTCGGGTGAGCAGTTCTTC
d_call: -; clone_size: -; v_call: TRBV19; j_call: TRBJ1-1; cdr3_aa: CASSILSERNTEAFF; cdr3_nt: TGTGCCAGTAGTATCCTCTCGGAGAGGAACACTGAAGCTTTCTTT
d_call: TRBD1; clone_size: -; v_call: TRBV5-1; j_call: TRBJ1-6; cdr3_aa: CASSAGQQLSYNSPLHF; cdr3_nt: TGCGCCAGCAGCGCGGGACAGCAGCTCTCCTATAATTCACCCCTCCACTTT
d_call: -; clone_size: -; v_call: TRBV21-1; j_call: TRBJ1-2; cdr3_aa: CASSQNRGQGYGYTF; cdr3_nt: TGTGCCAGCAGTCAAAACAGGGGGCAGGGCTATGGCTACACCTTC
d_call: -; clone_size: -; v_call: TRBV7-2; j_call: TRBJ2-2; cdr3_aa: CASSPQSGLPRTGELFF; cdr3_nt: TGTGCCAGCAGCCCTCAAAGTGGACTCCCGAGAACCGGGGAGCTGTTTTTT
d_call: TRBD2; clone_size: -; v_call: TRBV18; j_call: TRBJ2-3; cdr3_aa: CASSPPTGLAADTQYF; cdr3_nt: TGTGCCAGCTCACCACCTACGGGACTAGCAGCAGATACGCAGTATTTT
d_call: TRBD1; clone_size: -; v_call: TRBV5-6; j_call: TRBJ1-2; cdr3_aa: CASSLGDSLGGYTF; cdr3_nt: TGTGCCAGCAGCTTGGGGGACAGTTTGGGTGGCTACACCTTC
d_call: -; clone_size: once; v_call: TRBV5-6; j_call: TRBJ2-7; cdr3_aa: CASSLVGGSYEQYF; cdr3_nt: TGTGCCAGCAGCTTGGTCGGGGGATCCTACGAGCAGTACTTC
d_call: -; clone_size: few; v_call: TRBV5-4; j_call: TRBJ1-1; cdr3_aa: CASSLGALNTEAFF; cdr3_nt: TGTGCCAGCAGCTTGGGGGCACTGAACACTGAAGCTTTCTTT
d_call: -; clone_size: -; v_call: TRBV4-1; j_call: TRBJ2-1; cdr3_aa: CASSQDSPDAGISYNEQFF; cdr3_nt: TGCGCCAGCAGCCAAGACTCCCCCGATGCGGGGATCTCCTACAATGAGCAGTTCTTC
d_call: TRBD1; clone_size: -; v_call: TRBV28; j_call: TRBJ1-1; cdr3_aa: CASRTGVVFVTFF; cdr3_nt: TGTGCCAGCAGGACAGGGGTGGTTTTCGTAACTTTCTTT
d_call: -; clone_size: -; v_call: TRBV11-2; j_call: TRBJ2-6; cdr3_aa: CASSLEIGQLHVLTF; cdr3_nt: TGTGCCAGCAGCTTGGAGATAGGCCAGCTCCACGTCCTGACTTTC
d_call: -; clone_size: -; v_call: TRBV28; j_call: TRBJ1-3; cdr3_aa: CASSSGLSSGNTIYF; cdr3_nt: TGTGCCAGCAGTTCGGGACTCAGCTCTGGAAACACCATATATTTT
d_call: TRBD1; clone_size: -; v_call: TRBV24-1; j_call: TRBJ2-3; cdr3_aa: CATSDSRDRRAWTQYF; cdr3_nt: TGTGCCACCAGTGACTCTCGGGACAGGAGAGCCTGGACGCAGTATTTT
d_call: TRBD1; clone_size: once; v_call: TRBV6-5; j_call: TRBJ2-2; cdr3_aa: CASSFGTGHITGELFF; cdr3_nt: TGTGCCAGCAGTTTCGGGACAGGGCATATCACCGGGGAGCTGTTTTTT
d_call: -; clone_size: -; v_call: TRBV14; j_call: TRBJ2-5; cdr3_aa: CASSQDIQGTQYF; cdr3_nt: TGTGCCAGCAGCCAAGACATCCAGGGGACCCAGTACTTC
d_call: TRBD2; clone_size: -; v_call: TRBV18; j_call: TRBJ2-1; cdr3_aa: CASSPIAGGRSLYNEQFF; cdr3_nt: TGTGCCAGCTCACCAATCGCGGGGGGGCGGTCTCTCTACAATGAGCAGTTCTTC
d_call: TRBD1; clone_size: once; v_call: TRBV5-6; j_call: TRBJ1-1; cdr3_aa: CASSKQGRRTEAFF; cdr3_nt: TGTGCCAGCAGCAAACAGGGGAGGCGCACTGAAGCTTTCTTT
d_call: TRBD2; clone_size: once; v_call: TRBV19; j_call: TRBJ2-5; cdr3_aa: CASSTGAGRAETQYF; cdr3_nt: TGTGCCAGTAGTACCGGAGCGGGGAGAGCAGAGACCCAGTACTTC